This T cell receptor beta chain was retrieved from a study of circulating and synovial CD4+ cells in juvenile arthritis. On this clone: Its antigen is undetermined.

Profiled with immunoSEQ multiplex PCR; TCRdb holds only in-frame clones, not every one. The sample includes some 35,000 clones, roughly 94% of them seen just once. Points from the study as a whole: These blood cells shared more CDR3 sequences with synovium than bulk blood.

Between the trimmed V and J ends, which lost 5 bases and 4 bases, there was a span of 13 bases. The CDR3 extends over 14 amino acids. Per the germline V gene, CDR1 is LNHDA and CDR2 is SQIVND (reference sequence). This TCR came from a human donor with juvenile idiopathic arthritis. The sample was CD4+ T cells from blood. The chain uses TRBV19 and TRBJ2-3; possibly TRBD2 for D (6 bases). CDR3 residues: CASSLQWGADTQYF. The CDR3 DNA reads TGTGCCAGTAGTCTCCAATGGGGGGCAGATACGCAGTATTTT.